These 30 T cell receptor beta chains came from one sample sequenced in a study of response to subunit inactivated influenza vaccine. TCRdb used MiXCR to reprocess the RT-PCR reads, holding one entry per CDR3 protein. The sample has about 520,000 distinct CDR3 sequences, roughly 25% seen once; the top ten hold 1.5% to 2%. The source was CD4+ T cells sorted from PBMCs, collected 5 to 6 days after vaccination. The receptors come from a man aged 50 or older who received an inactivated influenza vaccine.

This clonotype has only a few counts. This sequence joins TRBV7-6 and TRBJ2-2, with 7 nucleotides matching TRBD2. The ends lost 5 bases at V and 3 bases at J; junction bases unmatched: 12. The germline V gene has CDR1 SGHVS and CDR2 FNYEAQ. The CDR3 length is 17 residues. In DNA, the CDR3 is TGTGCCAGCAGCCCCCGCATCGGGAGGTCGGACACCGGGGAGCTGTTTTTT. This translates into CASSPRIGRSDTGELFF.

The gene calls are TRBV28 and TRBJ2-5; 12 nucleotides align to TRBD2. Germline loops: CDR1 MDHEN, CDR2 SYDVKM. The CDR3 spans 17 residues. V dropped 5 bases and J dropped 0; count of bases not matched to a gene: 7. The CDR3 loop is CASSPRTSGKYQETQYF. In DNA, the CDR3 is TGTGCCAGCAGTCCAAGGACTAGCGGGAAGTACCAAGAGACCCAGTACTTC.

The chain recombines TRBV9 with TRBJ2-4; D tentatively reads TRBD1 or TRBD2 (5 bases each). CDR1 is SGDLS, CDR2 YYNGEE, per germline. V lost 3 bases, J lost 2 bases, and 9 bases lay in between. The CDR3 totals 14 residues. Here the CDR3 reads CASSGGWTKNIQYF. The CDR3 DNA reads TGTGCCAGCAGCGGGGGGTGGACCAAAAACATTCAGTACTTC.

The chain is built from TRBV5-1 and TRBJ1-6; 8 nucleotides align to TRBD1. The V gene end was trimmed by 4 bases and the J gene end by 14 bases; junction bases not matched to a gene: 11. CDR1 is SGHRS, CDR2 YFSETQ, per germline. The CDR3 is 14 amino acids. For the CDR3, the DNA is TGCGCCAGCAGCGGAGACAGGGGTGCAGGATCCCTCCACTTT. It encodes CASSGDRGAGSLHF.

The chain recombines TRBV7-9 with TRBJ2-1, with D uncertain. V was shortened by 6 bases and J by 0 bases, with 12 bases between the two germline ends. The germline CDR1 and CDR2 sequences are SEHNR and FQNEAQ (reference sequence). This CDR3 has 15 residues. The CDR3 coding sequence is TGTGCCAGCAGTTTTAGCTTCAGCTCCTACAATGAGCAGTTCTTC. It yields the protein CASSFSFSSYNEQFF.

This sequence joins TRBV4-2 and TRBJ1-5; unclear D gene. The germline CDR1 and CDR2 sequences are LGHNA and YNFKEQ. The CDR3 runs 16 residues. Deletions cut 5 bases from V and 0 bases from J, with 14 bases between. The CDR3 is CASSEKSIRSNQPQHF. In DNA form, the CDR3 reads TGTGCCAGCAGCGAGAAATCGATCCGTAGCAATCAGCCCCAGCATTTT.

This clonotype appeared a few times. V gene TRBV11-3 combines with J gene TRBJ2-2; D unclear. The ends were cut back, 2 bases at V and 4 bases at J, with 5 bases in the middle. Germline V gene lookup returns CDR1 SGHNT and CDR2 YENEEA. The CDR3 has 13 residues. The CDR3 DNA reads as TGTGCCAGCAGCTTAATAGTCACCGGGGAGCTGTTTTTT. This encodes CASSLIVTGELFF. The complete variable domain, with remaining parts taken from reference TRBV11-3 and TRBJ2-2, reads EAGVVQSPRYKIIEKKQPVAFWCNPISGHNTLYWYLQNLGQGPELLIRYENEEAVDDSQLPKDRFSAERLKGVDSTLKIQPAELGDSAVYLCASSLIVTGELFFGEGSRLTVL.

V is TRBV7-9 and J is TRBJ2-7, with D uncertain. With 1 base removed from V and 3 bases from J, the gap between germline ends came to 16 bases. CDR3 length equals 16 residues. CDR1 is SEHNR, CDR2 FQNEAQ, per germline (reference sequence). The CDR3 spells CASSLDVGVIYYEQYF. CDR3 in DNA: TGTGCCAGCAGCTTAGACGTTGGTGTGATTTACTACGAGCAGTACTTC.

This chain joins TRBV4-1 and TRBJ2-3; 11 nucleotides agree with TRBD2. The V gene end was trimmed by 3 bases and the J gene end by 6 bases; junction bases not matched to a gene: 5. This CDR3 contains 15 residues. Germline-derived CDR1 and CDR2 are MGHRA and YSYEKL. CDR3 DNA: TGCGCCAGCAGCCACACTAGCGGGGGAGCCGATACGCAGTATTTT. It yields the protein CASSHTSGGADTQYF.

V usage is TRBV6-2 or TRBV6-3 and J usage is TRBJ2-7; D may match TRBD1 or TRBD2 (5 bases each). The CDR3 loop spans 13 amino acids. From germline, CDR1 is MNHEY and CDR2 SVGEGT. V was shortened by 8 bases and J by 4 bases, with 15 bases between the two germline ends. The CDR3 loop reads CASRDGGRYEQYF. The CDR3 DNA reads TGTGCCAGCCGGGACGGTGGGCGATACGAGCAGTACTTC.

The V gene is TRBV5-1, the J gene TRBJ2-7, with no clear D. CDR1 and CDR2 (germline): SGHRS, YFSETQ. V dropped 1 base and J dropped 3 bases, with 11 bases sitting between them. This CDR3 contains 14 residues. The CDR3 DNA follows: TGCGCCAGCAGCTTGCAGAATCCCGGCTACGAGCAGTACTTC. The encoded protein is CASSLQNPGYEQYF.

The chain joins TRBV2 to TRBJ2-2, with TRBD2 identical over 8 bases. CDR1 is SNHLY, CDR2 FYNNEI, per germline. CDR3 length: 15 amino acids. Trimming took 2 bases from V and 2 from J; bases not matched to a gene: 1. This CDR3 is CASSETSGNTGELFF. The CDR3 DNA reads TGTGCCAGCAGTGAAACTAGCGGAAACACCGGGGAGCTGTTTTTT.

The CDR3 region has the DNA TGTGCCAGCAGTTTCCTTAGGATGGACAATGAGCAGTTCTTC. Translation: CASSFLRMDNEQFF. V is TRBV12-3 or TRBV12-4 and J is TRBJ2-1; D uncertain. V lost 3 bases and J 5 bases, leaving 11 bases between the germline ends. The CDR3 extends over 14 amino acids.

The chain links TRBV18 to TRBJ2-1; 7 nucleotides agree with TRBD2. Losses at the gene ends were 1 base for V and 1 base for J; bases not matched to a gene: 7. This CDR3 is built from 17 residues. Germline assignment: CDR1 KGHSH and CDR2 LQKENI. The CDR3 loop reads CASSPRIASGSYNEQFF. In DNA, the CDR3 is TGTGCCAGCTCACCACGCATCGCTAGCGGTTCCTACAATGAGCAGTTCTTC.

Ten or more counts support this clonotype. Here the CDR3 reads CASRRTSGDTGELFF. The CDR3 DNA sequence: TGTGCCAGCAGGAGGACTAGCGGTGACACCGGGGAGCTGTTTTTT. The chain is built from TRBV3-1 and TRBJ2-2, with TRBD2 matching over 10 bases. Germline CDR1 and CDR2: LGHDT and YNNKEL (reference sequence). V was pared by 6 bases and J by 3 bases, with 4 bases of the junction left unmatched. This CDR3 is 15 amino acids long.

The V and J genes are TRBV14 and TRBJ1-1; D uncertain. Trimming took off 1 base at V and 4 bases at J, with 10 bases between the two ends. CDR1 is SGHDN, CDR2 FVKESK, per germline. This CDR3 region has 14 residues. This CDR3 reads CASSQGLRGTEAFF. CDR3 DNA sequence: TGTGCCAGCAGCCAAGGTCTACGGGGCACTGAAGCTTTCTTT.

J is TRBJ2-5 and V is TRBV6-5; D might be TRBD2 (5 bases). The germline V gene has CDR1 MNHEY and CDR2 SVGAGI. The CDR3 is 16 residues long. Trimming stripped 5 bases from V and 1 base from J, with 17 bases between. CDR3 amino acids: CASSLPGLATQETQYF. The CDR3 DNA follows: TGTGCCAGCAGTCTACCTGGGTTAGCGACCCAAGAGACCCAGTACTTC.

This clonotype has only a few counts. The V call is TRBV5-1, the J call TRBJ1-1; D unresolved. The length of the CDR3 is 15 residues. Trimming left V 0 bases short and J 4 bases short, with 13 bases between. Germline assignment: CDR1 SGHRS and CDR2 YFSETQ. The chain's CDR3 is CASSLATDRPTEAFF. The CDR3 region has the DNA TGCGCCAGCAGCTTGGCTACGGACCGACCCACTGAAGCTTTCTTT.

This sequence joins TRBV4-1 and TRBJ1-6; 9 positions match TRBD1. J gave up 5 bases and V 8 bases, and 4 bases lay outside the gene matches. Germline lookup yields CDR1 MGHRA and CDR2 YSYEKL. This CDR3 has 14 amino acids. CDR3 in amino acids: CASLGQGDNSPLHF. CDR3 sequence (DNA): TGCGCCAGCCTGGGACAGGGAGATAATTCACCCCTCCACTTT.

This clonotype was picked up one time. V gene TRBV6-1 combines with J gene TRBJ1-5; perhaps TRBD1 as D (6 bases). The V end was cut by 2 bases, the J end by 1 base, with 9 bases between. This CDR3 region has 15 residues. Germline assignment: CDR1 MNHNS and CDR2 SASEGT. CDR3 coding DNA: TGTGCCAGCAGTGAATGGCAGGGGAGCAATCAGCCCCAGCATTTT. Translation: CASSEWQGSNQPQHF.

This clonotype occurred many times. The chain links TRBV27 to TRBJ2-7, with D perhaps matching TRBD1 or TRBD2 (5 bases each). The length of the CDR3 is 14 residues. V was cut by 6 bases and J by 7 bases, with 19 bases left in between. Germline-derived CDR1 and CDR2 are MNHEY and SMNVEV (reference sequence). The CDR3 here is CASRPRDRLGEQYF. As DNA, the CDR3 is TGTGCCAGCAGACCACGGGACCGCTTGGGAGAGCAGTACTTC.

This clonotype was found a few times. The chain uses TRBV30 and TRBJ2-1; unclear D gene. The CDR3 spans 11 residues. Trimming cost V 2 bases and J 10 bases, with 9 bases left between them. In germline, CDR1 is GTSNPN, CDR2 SVGIG (reference sequence). CDR3 sequence (DNA): TGTGCCTGGAGTATAGGTGGGGAGCAGTTCTTC. The encoded protein is CAWSIGGEQFF.

The genes are TRBV7-9 and TRBJ2-7; 9 bases agree with TRBD1. The V segment lost 5 bases and the J segment 7 bases; nucleotides outside the gene matches: 15. CDR1 SEHNR and CDR2 FQNEAQ come from the germline V gene (reference sequence). This CDR3 region has 16 residues. The CDR3: CASSRTGAVAPGEQYF. The CDR3 DNA sequence: TGTGCCAGCAGCAGGACAGGGGCCGTTGCTCCGGGAGAGCAGTACTTC.

The chain uses TRBV5-1 and TRBJ2-2; 7 bases line up with TRBD2. The CDR3 has 16 amino acids. The germline V gene encodes CDR1 SGHRS and CDR2 YFSETQ. V shed 3 bases, J shed 0 bases, and the junction held 5 bases outside the gene matches. The DNA of the CDR3 is TGCGCCAGCAGCTGGAGCGGGAACCCGAACACCGGGGAGCTGTTTTTT. It codes for CASSWSGNPNTGELFF.

This clonotype was observed a few times. The V call is TRBV20-1, the J call TRBJ2-5; TRBD2 aligns across 12 bases. CDR3 length equals 13 residues. Germline V gene data show CDR1 as DFQATT and CDR2 as SNEGSKA (reference sequence). The ends lost 6 bases at V and 3 bases at J; junction bases unmatched: 2. The CDR3 region has the DNA TGCAGTGCCAGGACTAGCGGGAAAGAGACCCAGTACTTC. Amino acids: CSARTSGKETQYF.

This chain joins TRBV20-1 and TRBJ2-1, with 13 positions matching TRBD2. Losses at the gene ends were 3 bases for V and 8 bases for J; bases not matched to a gene: 13. CDR3 size: 17 residues. Germline loops: CDR1 DFQATT, CDR2 SNEGSKA (reference sequence). This CDR3 is CSASARRTSGSTHEQFF. The CDR3 bases are TGCAGTGCTAGCGCCCGCCGGACTAGCGGGAGTACCCATGAGCAGTTCTTC.

This clonotype has just a few counts. The chain carries TRBV6-2 or TRBV6-3 and TRBJ2-4, with D perhaps matching TRBD1 (5 bases). V lost 0 bases and J lost 1, with 7 bases in between. Germline V CDR1 and CDR2: MNHEY, SVGEGT. The CDR3 loop spans 15 amino acids. This CDR3 is CASSYSGPAKNIQYF. DNA for the CDR3: TGTGCCAGCAGTTACTCGGGGCCGGCCAAAAACATTCAGTACTTC.

This clonotype was counted between two and nine times. V usage is TRBV6-1 and J usage is TRBJ2-3; TRBD1 aligns across 9 bases. The CDR3 runs to 15 residues. Germline V gene sequence: CDR1 MNHNS, CDR2 SASEGT. J was trimmed by 3 bases and V by 6 bases; bases with no gene match: 7. The CDR3 DNA is TGTGCCAGCAGCCAGACAGGGGGTAGGACAGATACGCAGTATTTT. Its protein product is CASSQTGGRTDTQYF.

The DNA of the CDR3 is TGTGCCAGCAGCCGTCTGGGGGGTGGATACAATGAGCAGTTCTTC. Its translation is CASSRLGGGYNEQFF. The rearrangement uses TRBV3-1 and TRBJ2-1, with TRBD2 as a possible D gene (6 bases). CDR3 length equals 15 residues. Germline-derived CDR1 and CDR2 are LGHDT and YNNKEL (reference sequence). Trimming cost V 4 bases and J 4 bases, with 14 bases left between them.

This clonotype appeared a few times. The V gene is TRBV24-1, the J gene TRBJ2-1; D is possibly TRBD2 (5 bases). With 2 bases removed from V and 4 bases from J, the gap between germline ends came to 8 bases. The V gene's germline CDR1 is KGHDR and CDR2 SFDVKD. The CDR3 contains 14 residues. Written as DNA, the CDR3 is TGTGCCACCAGTGATTCGAGGGATTACAATGAGCAGTTCTTC. It encodes CATSDSRDYNEQFF.